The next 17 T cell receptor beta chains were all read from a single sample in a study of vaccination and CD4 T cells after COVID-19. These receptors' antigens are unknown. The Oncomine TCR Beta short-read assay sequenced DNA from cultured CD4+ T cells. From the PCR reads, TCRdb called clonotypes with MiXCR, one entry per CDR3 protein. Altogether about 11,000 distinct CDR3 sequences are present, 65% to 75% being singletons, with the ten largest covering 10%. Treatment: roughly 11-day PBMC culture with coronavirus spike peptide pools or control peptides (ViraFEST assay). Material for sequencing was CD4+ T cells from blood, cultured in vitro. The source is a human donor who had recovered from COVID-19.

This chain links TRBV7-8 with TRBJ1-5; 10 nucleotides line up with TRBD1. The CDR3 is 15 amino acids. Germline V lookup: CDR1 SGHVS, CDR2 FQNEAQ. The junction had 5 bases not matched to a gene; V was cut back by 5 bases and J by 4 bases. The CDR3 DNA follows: TGTGCCAGCAGCCCCTGGACAGGGGGGAATCAGCCCCAGCATTTT. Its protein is CASSPWTGGNQPQHF.

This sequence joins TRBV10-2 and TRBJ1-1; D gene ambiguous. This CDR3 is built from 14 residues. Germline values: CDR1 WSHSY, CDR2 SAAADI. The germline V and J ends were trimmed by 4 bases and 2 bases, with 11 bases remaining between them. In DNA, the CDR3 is TGCGCCAGCAGTGCGGAGAAAAGAAACACTGAAGCTTTCTTT. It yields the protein CASSAEKRNTEAFF.

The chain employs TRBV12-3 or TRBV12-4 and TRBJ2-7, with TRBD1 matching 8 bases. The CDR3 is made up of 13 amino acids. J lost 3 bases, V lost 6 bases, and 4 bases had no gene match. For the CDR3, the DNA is TGTGCCAGCAGGCGGACAGGGTTCTACGAGCAGTACTTC. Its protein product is CASRRTGFYEQYF.

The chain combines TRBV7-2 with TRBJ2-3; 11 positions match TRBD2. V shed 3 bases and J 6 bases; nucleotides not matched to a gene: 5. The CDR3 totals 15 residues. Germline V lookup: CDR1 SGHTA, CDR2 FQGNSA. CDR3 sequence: CASSLFSSGRDTQYF. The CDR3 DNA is TGTGCCAGCAGCTTGTTTTCTAGCGGGAGGGATACGCAGTATTTT. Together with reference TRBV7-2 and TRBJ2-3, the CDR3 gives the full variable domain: GAGVSQSPSNKVTEKGKDVELRCDPISGHTALYWYRQSLGQGLEFLIYFQGNSAPDKSGLPSDRFSAERTGGSVSTLTIQRTQQEDSAVYLCASSLFSSGRDTQYFGPGTRLTVL.

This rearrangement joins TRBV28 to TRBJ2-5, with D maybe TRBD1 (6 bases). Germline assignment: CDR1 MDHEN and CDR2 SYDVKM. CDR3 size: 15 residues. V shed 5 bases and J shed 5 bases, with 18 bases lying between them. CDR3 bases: TGTGCCAGCAGTCGACTACAGGGAGTAGGGGAGACCCAGTACTTC. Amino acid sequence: CASSRLQGVGETQYF. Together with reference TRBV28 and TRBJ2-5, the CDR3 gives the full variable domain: DVKVTQSSRYLVKRTGEKVFLECVQDMDHENMFWYRQDPGLGLRLIYFSYDVKMKEKGDIPEGYSVSREKKERFSLILESASTNQTSMYLCASSRLQGVGETQYFGPGTRLLVL.

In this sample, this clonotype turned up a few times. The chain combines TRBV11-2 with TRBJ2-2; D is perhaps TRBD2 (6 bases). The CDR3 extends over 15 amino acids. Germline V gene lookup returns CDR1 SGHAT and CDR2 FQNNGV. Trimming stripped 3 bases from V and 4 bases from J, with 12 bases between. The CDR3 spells CASSFGASATGELFF. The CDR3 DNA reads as TGTGCCAGCAGCTTTGGGGCTAGCGCCACCGGGGAGCTGTTTTTT.

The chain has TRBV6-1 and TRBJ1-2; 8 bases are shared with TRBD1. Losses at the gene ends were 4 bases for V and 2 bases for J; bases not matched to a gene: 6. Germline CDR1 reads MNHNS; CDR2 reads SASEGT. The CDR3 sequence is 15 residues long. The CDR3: CASSVSQGVNYGYTF. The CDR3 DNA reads TGTGCCAGCAGTGTTTCACAGGGGGTGAACTATGGCTACACCTTC.

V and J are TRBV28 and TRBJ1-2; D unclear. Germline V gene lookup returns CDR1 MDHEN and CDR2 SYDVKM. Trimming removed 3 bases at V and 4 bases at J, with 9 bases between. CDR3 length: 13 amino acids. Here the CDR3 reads CASSLGGLYGYTF. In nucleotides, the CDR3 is TGTGCCAGCAGTTTGGGCGGACTCTATGGCTACACCTTC.

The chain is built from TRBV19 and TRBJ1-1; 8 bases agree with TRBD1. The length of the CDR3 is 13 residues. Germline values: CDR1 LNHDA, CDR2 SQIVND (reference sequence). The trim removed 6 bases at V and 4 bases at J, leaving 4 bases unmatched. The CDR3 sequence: CASSPTGGTEAFF. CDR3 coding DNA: TGTGCCAGTAGCCCAACAGGGGGCACTGAAGCTTTCTTT.

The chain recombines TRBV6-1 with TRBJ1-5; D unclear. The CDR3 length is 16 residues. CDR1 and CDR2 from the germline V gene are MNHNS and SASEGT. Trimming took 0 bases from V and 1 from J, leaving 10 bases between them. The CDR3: CASSEASQFSNQPQHF. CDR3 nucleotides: TGTGCCAGCAGTGAAGCATCACAATTCAGCAATCAGCCCCAGCATTTT.

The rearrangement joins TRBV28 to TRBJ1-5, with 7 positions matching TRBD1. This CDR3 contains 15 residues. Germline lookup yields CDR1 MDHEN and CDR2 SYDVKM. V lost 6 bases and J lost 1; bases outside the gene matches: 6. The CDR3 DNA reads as TGTGCCAGCAGGCCCGGGACAGCGAGCAATCAGCCCCAGCATTTT. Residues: CASRPGTASNQPQHF.

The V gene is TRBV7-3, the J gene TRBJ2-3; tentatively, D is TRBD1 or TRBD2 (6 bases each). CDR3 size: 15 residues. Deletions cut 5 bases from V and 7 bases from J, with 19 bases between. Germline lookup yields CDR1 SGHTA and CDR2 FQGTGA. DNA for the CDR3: TGTGCCAGCAGCCCCTGGGGGGCTAACCATAATACGCAGTATTTT. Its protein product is CASSPWGANHNTQYF.

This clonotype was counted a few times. The CDR3 loop reads CAGRQGISSGNTIYF. The CDR3 DNA reads as TGTGCCGGGAGGCAGGGCATATCCTCTGGAAACACCATATATTTT. V gene TRBV6-1 combines with J gene TRBJ1-3; tentatively, D is TRBD1 (5 bases). The CDR3 totals 15 residues. Germline CDR1 is MNHNS and CDR2 is SASEGT. V lost 11 bases, J lost 0 bases, and 17 bases lay in between.

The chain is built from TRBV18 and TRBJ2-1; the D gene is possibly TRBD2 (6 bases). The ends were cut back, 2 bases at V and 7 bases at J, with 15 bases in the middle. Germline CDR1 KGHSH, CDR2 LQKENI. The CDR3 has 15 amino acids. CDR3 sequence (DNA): TGTGCCAGCTCACCATTGACGGGGAGGTGGAATGAGCAGTTCTTC. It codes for CASSPLTGRWNEQFF.

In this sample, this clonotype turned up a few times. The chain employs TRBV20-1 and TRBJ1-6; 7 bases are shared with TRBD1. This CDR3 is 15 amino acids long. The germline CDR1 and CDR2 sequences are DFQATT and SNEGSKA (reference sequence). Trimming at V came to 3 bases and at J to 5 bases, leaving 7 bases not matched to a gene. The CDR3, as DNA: TGCAGTGCTAGCGCGACAGGGACCCATAATTCACCCCTCCACTTT. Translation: CSASATGTHNSPLHF.

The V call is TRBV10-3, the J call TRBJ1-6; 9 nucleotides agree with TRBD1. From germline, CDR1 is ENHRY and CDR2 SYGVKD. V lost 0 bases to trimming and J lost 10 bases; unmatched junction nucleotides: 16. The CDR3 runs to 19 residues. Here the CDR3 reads CAISESTQGQGGPRSPLHF. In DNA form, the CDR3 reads TGTGCCATCAGTGAGTCGACTCAGGGACAGGGTGGTCCGAGGTCACCCCTCCACTTT.

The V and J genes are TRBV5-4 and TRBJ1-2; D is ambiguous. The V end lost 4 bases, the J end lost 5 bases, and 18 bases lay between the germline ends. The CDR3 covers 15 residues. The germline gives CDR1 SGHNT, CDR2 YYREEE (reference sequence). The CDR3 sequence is CASSPASDVGYGYTF. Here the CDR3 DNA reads TGTGCCAGCAGCCCTGCCTCGGACGTAGGATATGGCTACACCTTC.